The present TCR beta chain was sequenced within a study of vaccination and CD4 T cells after COVID-19. General study findings and limits: This study had few convalescent patients and no early post-infection samples.

Cultured CD4+ T-cell DNA underwent Oncomine TCR Beta short-read sequencing. Genomic DNA was isolated from CD4+ T cells that had been cultured. TCRdb fed the PCR reads into MiXCR, producing one record per CDR3 protein. Of 10,000 to 15,000 distinct CDR3 sequences listed, approximately 74% were seen once; the top ten hold around 7.8%. This clonotype was found a few times. Its antigen is still unknown. This CDR3 has 18 amino acids. CDR1 is MNHEY, CDR2 SVGEGT, per germline. V gave up 5 bases and J gave up 1 base; unmatched junction bases: 14. Treatment defined: 10-day PBMC culture with coronavirus spike peptide pools or control peptides (ViraFEST assay). ViraFEST stimulated the growth of antigen-specific T cells using peptide pools and subsequently profiled their TCRs by sequencing. The authors replaced half the medium with fresh IL-2 medium on days 3 and 7.

J is TRBJ1-5 and V is TRBV6-2 or TRBV6-3, with 7 bases that match TRBD1. This clonotype was sampled from a human donor who received a COVID-19 vaccine. The starting material was CD4+ T cells from blood, cultured in vitro, obtained after SARS-CoV-2 vaccination. The CDR3 DNA is TGTGCCAGCAGTAATTATGGGACAGCCGAGGTGAGCAATCAGCCCCAGCATTTT. This encodes CASSNYGTAEVSNQPQHF.